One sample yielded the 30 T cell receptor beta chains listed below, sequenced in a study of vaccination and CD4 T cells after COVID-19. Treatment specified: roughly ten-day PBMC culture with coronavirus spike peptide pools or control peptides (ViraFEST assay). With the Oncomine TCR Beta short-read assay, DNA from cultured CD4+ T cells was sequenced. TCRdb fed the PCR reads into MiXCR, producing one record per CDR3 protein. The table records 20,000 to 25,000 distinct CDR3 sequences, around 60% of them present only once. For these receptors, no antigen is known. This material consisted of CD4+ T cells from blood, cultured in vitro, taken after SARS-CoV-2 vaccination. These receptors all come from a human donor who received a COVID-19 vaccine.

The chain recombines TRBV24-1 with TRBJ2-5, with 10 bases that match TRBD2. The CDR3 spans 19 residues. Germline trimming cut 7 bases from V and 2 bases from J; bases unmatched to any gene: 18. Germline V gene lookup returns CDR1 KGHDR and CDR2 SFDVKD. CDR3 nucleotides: TGTGCCACCAGCCCCGGGGCACAAAGGCTAGCGGGGGATCAAGAGACCCAGTACTTC. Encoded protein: CATSPGAQRLAGDQETQYF.

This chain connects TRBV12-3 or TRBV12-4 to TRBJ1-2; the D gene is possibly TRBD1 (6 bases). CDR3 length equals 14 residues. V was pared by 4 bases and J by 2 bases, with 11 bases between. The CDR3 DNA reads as TGTGCCAGCAGTTCCCGACAGGCAAACTATGGCTACACCTTC. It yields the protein CASSSRQANYGYTF.

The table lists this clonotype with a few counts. The CDR3 nucleotides read TGCAGTGCTAGCCCCGCGGCTAACTATGGCTACACCTTC. Its protein is CSASPAANYGYTF. The chain combines TRBV20-1 with TRBJ1-2; D is ambiguous. V lost 3 bases and J 0 bases, leaving 8 bases between the germline ends. There are 13 residues in the CDR3. Germline loops: CDR1 DFQATT, CDR2 SNEGSKA (reference sequence).

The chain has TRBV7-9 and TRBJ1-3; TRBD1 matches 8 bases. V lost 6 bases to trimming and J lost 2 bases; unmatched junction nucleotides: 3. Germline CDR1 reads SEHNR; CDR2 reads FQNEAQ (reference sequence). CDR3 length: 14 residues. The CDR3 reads CASRRTGPGNTIYF. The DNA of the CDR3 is TGTGCCAGCAGAAGGACAGGGCCTGGAAACACCATATATTTT. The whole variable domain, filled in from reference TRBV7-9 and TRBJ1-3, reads DTGVSQNPRHKITKRGQNVTFRCDPISEHNRLYWYRQTLGQGPEFLTYFQNEAQLEKSRLLSDRFSAERPKGSFSTLEIQRTEQGDSAMYLCASRRTGPGNTIYFGEGSWLTVV.

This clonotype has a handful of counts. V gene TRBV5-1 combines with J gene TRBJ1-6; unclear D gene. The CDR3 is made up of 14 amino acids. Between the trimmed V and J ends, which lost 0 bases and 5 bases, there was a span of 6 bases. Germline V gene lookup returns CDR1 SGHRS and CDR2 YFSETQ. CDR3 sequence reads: CASSLGQDNSPLHF. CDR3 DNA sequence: TGCGCCAGCAGCTTGGGGCAGGATAATTCACCCCTCCACTTT.

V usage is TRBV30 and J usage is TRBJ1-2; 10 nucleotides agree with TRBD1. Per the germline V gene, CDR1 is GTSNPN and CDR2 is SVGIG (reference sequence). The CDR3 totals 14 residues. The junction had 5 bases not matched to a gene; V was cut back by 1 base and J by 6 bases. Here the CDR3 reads CAWSAGQGRDGYTF. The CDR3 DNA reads TGTGCCTGGAGTGCGGGACAGGGGAGGGATGGCTACACCTTC.

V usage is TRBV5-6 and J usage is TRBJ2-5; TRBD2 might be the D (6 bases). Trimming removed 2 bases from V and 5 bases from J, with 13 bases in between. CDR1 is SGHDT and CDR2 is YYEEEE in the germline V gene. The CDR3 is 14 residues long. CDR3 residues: CASSLGVRGETQYF. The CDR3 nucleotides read TGTGCCAGCAGCTTAGGGGTCCGGGGGGAGACCCAGTACTTC.

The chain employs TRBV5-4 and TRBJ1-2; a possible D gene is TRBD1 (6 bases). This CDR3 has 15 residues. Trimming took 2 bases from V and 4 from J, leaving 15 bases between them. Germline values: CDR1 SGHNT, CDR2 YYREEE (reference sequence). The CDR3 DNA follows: TGTGCCAGCAGCTTATCAGGGGCCCCTGCCTATGGCTACACCTTC. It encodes CASSLSGAPAYGYTF.

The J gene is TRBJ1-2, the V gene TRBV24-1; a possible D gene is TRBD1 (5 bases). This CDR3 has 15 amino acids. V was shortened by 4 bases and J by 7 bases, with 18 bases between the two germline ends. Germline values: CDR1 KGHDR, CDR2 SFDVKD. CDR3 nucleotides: TGTGCCACCAGTGACCTCGGCAGGGAGATCGGTGGCTACACCTTC. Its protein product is CATSDLGREIGGYTF.

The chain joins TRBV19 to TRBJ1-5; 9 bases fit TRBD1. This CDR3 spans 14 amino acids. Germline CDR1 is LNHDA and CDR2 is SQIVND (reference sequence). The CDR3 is CASSTTGGSQPQHF. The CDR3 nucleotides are TGTGCTTCCTCGACCACAGGGGGCAGTCAGCCCCAGCATTTT.

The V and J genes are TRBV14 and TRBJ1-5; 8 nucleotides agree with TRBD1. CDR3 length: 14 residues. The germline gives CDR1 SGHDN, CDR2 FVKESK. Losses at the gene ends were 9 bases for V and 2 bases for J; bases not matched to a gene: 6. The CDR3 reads CARRDRGGNQPQHF. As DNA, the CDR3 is TGTGCCAGAAGAGACAGGGGAGGCAATCAGCCCCAGCATTTT. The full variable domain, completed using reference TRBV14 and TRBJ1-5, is EAGVTQFPSHSVIEKGQTVTLRCDPISGHDNLYWYRRVMGKEIKFLLHFVKESKQDESGMPNNRFLAERTGGTYSTLKVQPAELEDSGVYFCARRDRGGNQPQHFGDGTRLSIL.

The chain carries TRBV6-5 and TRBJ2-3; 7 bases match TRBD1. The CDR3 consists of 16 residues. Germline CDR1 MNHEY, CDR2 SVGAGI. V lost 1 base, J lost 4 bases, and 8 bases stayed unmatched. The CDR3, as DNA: TGTGCCAGCAGTTACTTAAGGGGGCTCGGGGCAGATACGCAGTATTTT. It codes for CASSYLRGLGADTQYF.

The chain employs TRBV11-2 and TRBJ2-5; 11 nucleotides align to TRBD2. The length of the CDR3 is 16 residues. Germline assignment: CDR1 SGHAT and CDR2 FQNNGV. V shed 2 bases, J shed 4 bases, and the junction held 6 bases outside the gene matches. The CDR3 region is CASSLYSGGARETQYF. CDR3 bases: TGTGCCAGCAGCTTATATAGCGGGGGGGCCCGAGAGACCCAGTACTTC.

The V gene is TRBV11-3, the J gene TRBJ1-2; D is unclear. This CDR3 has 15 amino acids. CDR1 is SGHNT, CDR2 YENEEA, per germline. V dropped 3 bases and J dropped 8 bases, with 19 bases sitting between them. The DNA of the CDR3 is TGTGCCAGCAGCTTTCTAGCGGGGTCTCTGCGGGGCTACACCTTC. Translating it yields CASSFLAGSLRGYTF.

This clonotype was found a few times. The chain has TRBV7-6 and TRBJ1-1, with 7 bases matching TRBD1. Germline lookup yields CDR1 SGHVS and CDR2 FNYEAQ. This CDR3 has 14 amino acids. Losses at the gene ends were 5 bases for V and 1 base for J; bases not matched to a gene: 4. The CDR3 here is CASSPQGRNTEAFF. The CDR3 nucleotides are TGTGCCAGCAGCCCACAGGGGAGGAACACTGAAGCTTTCTTT.

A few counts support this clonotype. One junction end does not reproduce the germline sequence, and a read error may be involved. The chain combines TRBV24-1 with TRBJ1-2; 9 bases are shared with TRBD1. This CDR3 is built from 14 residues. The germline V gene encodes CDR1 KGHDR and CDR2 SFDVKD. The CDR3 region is CATSDRTGDYGYTF. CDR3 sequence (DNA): TGTGCCACCAGTGACCGGACAGGGGACTATGGTTACACCTTC.

CDR3 region: CSAPRQDNYGYTF. The CDR3 DNA sequence: TGCAGTGCTCCTAGACAGGATAACTATGGCTACACCTTC. The chain carries TRBV20-1 and TRBJ1-2; TRBD1 is a possible D gene (6 bases). This CDR3 has 13 residues. Trimming removed 5 bases from V and 1 base from J, with 11 bases in between. Germline V gene data show CDR1 as DFQATT and CDR2 as SNEGSKA (reference sequence).

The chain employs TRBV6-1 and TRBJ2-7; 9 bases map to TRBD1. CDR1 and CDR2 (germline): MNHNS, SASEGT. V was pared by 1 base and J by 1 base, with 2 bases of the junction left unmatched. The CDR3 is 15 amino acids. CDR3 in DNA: TGTGCCAGCAGTGAAGTGGGGACAGGGTCCTACGAGCAGTACTTC. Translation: CASSEVGTGSYEQYF.

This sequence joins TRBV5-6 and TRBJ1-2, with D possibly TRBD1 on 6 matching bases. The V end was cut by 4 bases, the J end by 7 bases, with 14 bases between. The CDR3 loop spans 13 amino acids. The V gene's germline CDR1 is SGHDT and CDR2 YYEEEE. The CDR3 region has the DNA TGTGCCAGCAGCCCCAATCCAGGGGCTGGCTACACCTTC. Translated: CASSPNPGAGYTF.

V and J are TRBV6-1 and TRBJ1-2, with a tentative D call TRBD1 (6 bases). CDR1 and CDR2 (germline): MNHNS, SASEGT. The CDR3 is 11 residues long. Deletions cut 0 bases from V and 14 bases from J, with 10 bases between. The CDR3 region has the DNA TGTGCCAGCAGTGAAGCGGGGGCGCGAACCTTC. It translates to CASSEAGARTF.

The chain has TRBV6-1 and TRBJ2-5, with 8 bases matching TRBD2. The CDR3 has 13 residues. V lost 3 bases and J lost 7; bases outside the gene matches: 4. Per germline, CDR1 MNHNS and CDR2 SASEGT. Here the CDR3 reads CASSDGTRGTQYF. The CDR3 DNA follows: TGTGCCAGCAGTGACGGGACTAGAGGGACCCAGTACTTC.

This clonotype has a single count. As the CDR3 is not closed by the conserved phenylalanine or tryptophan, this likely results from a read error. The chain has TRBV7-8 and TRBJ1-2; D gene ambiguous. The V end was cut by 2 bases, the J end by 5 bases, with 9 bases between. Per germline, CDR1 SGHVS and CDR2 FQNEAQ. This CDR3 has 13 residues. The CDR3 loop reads CASSLSQDYGYTI. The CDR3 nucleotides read TGTGCCAGCAGCTTAAGTCAAGATTATGGCTACACCATC.

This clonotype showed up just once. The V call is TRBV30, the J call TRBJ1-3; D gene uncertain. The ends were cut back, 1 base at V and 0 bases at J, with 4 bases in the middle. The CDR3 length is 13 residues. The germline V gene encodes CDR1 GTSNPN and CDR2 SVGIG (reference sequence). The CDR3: CAWSGGSGNTIYF. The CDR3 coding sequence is TGTGCCTGGAGTGGCGGCTCTGGAAACACCATATATTTT.

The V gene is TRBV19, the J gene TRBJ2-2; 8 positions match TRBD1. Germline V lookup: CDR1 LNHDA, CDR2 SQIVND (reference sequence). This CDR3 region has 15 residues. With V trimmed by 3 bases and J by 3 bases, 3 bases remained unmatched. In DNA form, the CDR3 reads TGTGCCAGTAGTATGGACAGGGAGGACACCGGGGAGCTGTTTTTT. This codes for CASSMDREDTGELFF.

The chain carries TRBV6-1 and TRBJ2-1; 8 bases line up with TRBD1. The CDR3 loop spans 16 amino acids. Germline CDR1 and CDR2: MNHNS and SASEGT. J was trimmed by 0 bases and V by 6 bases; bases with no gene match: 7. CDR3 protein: CASSWNRGSSYNEQFF. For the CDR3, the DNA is TGTGCCAGCAGCTGGAACAGGGGGAGCTCCTACAATGAGCAGTTCTTC.

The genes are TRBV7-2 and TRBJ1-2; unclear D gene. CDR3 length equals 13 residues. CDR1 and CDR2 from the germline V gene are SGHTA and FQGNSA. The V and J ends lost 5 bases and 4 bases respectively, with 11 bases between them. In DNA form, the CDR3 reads TGTGCCAGCAGCGTGGCAGCCGGCTATGGCTACACCTTC. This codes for CASSVAAGYGYTF.

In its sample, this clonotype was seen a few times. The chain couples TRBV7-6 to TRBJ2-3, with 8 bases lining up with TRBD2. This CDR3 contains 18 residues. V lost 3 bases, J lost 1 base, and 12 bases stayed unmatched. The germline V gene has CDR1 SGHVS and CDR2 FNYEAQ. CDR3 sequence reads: CASSLLWVERGRTDTQYF. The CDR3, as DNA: TGTGCCAGCAGCTTGCTCTGGGTGGAGCGGGGGCGCACAGATACGCAGTATTTT.

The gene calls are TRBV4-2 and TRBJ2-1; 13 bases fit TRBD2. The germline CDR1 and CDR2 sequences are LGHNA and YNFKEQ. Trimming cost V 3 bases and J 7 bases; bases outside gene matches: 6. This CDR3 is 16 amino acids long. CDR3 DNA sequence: TGTGCCAGCAGCCAGAAGGGACTAGCGGGAATAAATGAGCAGTTCTTC. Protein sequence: CASSQKGLAGINEQFF.

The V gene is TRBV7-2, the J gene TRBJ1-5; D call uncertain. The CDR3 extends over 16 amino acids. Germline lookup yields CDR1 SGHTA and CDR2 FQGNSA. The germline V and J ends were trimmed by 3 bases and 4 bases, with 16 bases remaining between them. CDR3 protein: CASSLVEGVRNQPQHF. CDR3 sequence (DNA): TGTGCCAGCAGCTTGGTCGAGGGAGTGCGAAATCAGCCCCAGCATTTT.

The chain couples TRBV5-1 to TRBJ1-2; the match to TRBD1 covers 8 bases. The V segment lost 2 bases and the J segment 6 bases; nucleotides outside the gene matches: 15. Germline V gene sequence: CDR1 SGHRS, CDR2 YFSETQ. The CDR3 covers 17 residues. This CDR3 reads CASSFSRGRIRVDGYTF. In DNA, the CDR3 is TGCGCCAGCAGCTTTTCCAGGGGGCGCATTCGGGTAGATGGCTACACCTTC.